Listed below are T cell receptor beta chains from one sample, sequenced in a study of blood T cell repertoires in COVID-19. Assay: immunoSEQ multiplex PCR; the TCRdb copy retains only in-frame clones and omits some. Among more than 150,000 clones listed, around 86% were seen once. The sequenced sample was peripheral blood. The source is a man in his forties with active or convalescent COVID-19. Each CDR3 is given with its conserved first and last residue. Fields, in order: clone size, V gene, D gene, J gene, CDR3 DNA, CDR3 protein. A D gene is named only where the DNA matches it firmly. Only some rows state a clone size, as once, few, many or a class for expanded clones.

clone size: once
V gene: TRBV28
D gene: .
J gene: TRBJ1-2
CDR3 DNA: TGTGCCAGCAGTTTAGCCGGAGCGGGCTATGGCTACACCTTC
CDR3 protein: CASSLAGAGYGYTF

clone size: once
V gene: TRBV4-1
D gene: .
J gene: TRBJ2-1
CDR3 DNA: TGCGCCAGCAGCCAAGAAAGTCACAGGTCTAGCTCCTACAATGAGCAGTTCTTC
CDR3 protein: CASSQESHRSSSYNEQFF

clone size: .
V gene: TRBV28
D gene: .
J gene: TRBJ2-7
CDR3 DNA: TGTGCCGTCGAGGCAGGGGGGTCCTACGAGCAGTACTTC
CDR3 protein: CAVEAGGSYEQYF

clone size: once
V gene: TRBV3-1/TRBV3-2
D gene: TRBD2
J gene: TRBJ2-1
CDR3 DNA: TGTGCCAGCAGCCAAGAGGTGCGGACTAGCGGGGGGGCCAATGAGCAGTTCTTC
CDR3 protein: CASSQEVRTSGGANEQFF

clone size: .
V gene: TRBV12-3/TRBV12-4
D gene: .
J gene: TRBJ1-2
CDR3 DNA: TGTGCCAGCAGCACAGGGACGGGCTATGGCTACACCTTC
CDR3 protein: CASSTGTGYGYTF

clone size: .
V gene: TRBV29-1
D gene: .
J gene: TRBJ1-2
CDR3 DNA: TGCAGCGTTGATGCGGCTACCTTC
CDR3 protein: CSVDAATF

clone size: few
V gene: TRBV19
D gene: TRBD1
J gene: TRBJ1-2
CDR3 DNA: TGTGCCAGTAGTATTGTTACAGGGGGGTATGGCTACACCTTC
CDR3 protein: CASSIVTGGYGYTF

clone size: .
V gene: TRBV28
D gene: TRBD1
J gene: TRBJ2-7
CDR3 DNA: TGTGCCAGCAGCCTGACAGGACAGGGGGCTTACGAGCAGTACTTC
CDR3 protein: CASSLTGQGAYEQYF

clone size: .
V gene: TRBV3-1/TRBV3-2
D gene: TRBD2
J gene: TRBJ2-5
CDR3 DNA: TGTGCCAGCAGCACACCCGGGGGGGTAACCGAGACCCAGTACTTC
CDR3 protein: CASSTPGGVTETQYF

clone size: .
V gene: TRBV9
D gene: .
J gene: TRBJ1-2
CDR3 DNA: TGTGCCAGCAGCCCCCCGGGGGGGAGCTATGGCTACACCTTC
CDR3 protein: CASSPPGGSYGYTF

clone size: .
V gene: TRBV19
D gene: .
J gene: TRBJ1-1
CDR3 DNA: TGTGCCAGTAGTCCTTTCGGAGCCATGAACACTGAAGCTTTCTTT
CDR3 protein: CASSPFGAMNTEAFF

clone size: .
V gene: TRBV18
D gene: .
J gene: TRBJ2-1
CDR3 DNA: TGTGCCAGCTCACCTTTACAGCACAATGAGCAGTTCTTC
CDR3 protein: CASSPLQHNEQFF

clone size: .
V gene: TRBV9
D gene: TRBD1
J gene: TRBJ2-7
CDR3 DNA: TGTGCCAGCAGTACAGGGGGCCGCTACGAGCAGTACTTC
CDR3 protein: CASSTGGRYEQYF

clone size: .
V gene: TRBV5-1
D gene: TRBD1
J gene: TRBJ2-3
CDR3 DNA: TGCGCCAGCAGTTCCCAGGGGGTCGCAGATACGCAGTATTTT
CDR3 protein: CASSSQGVADTQYF

clone size: .
V gene: TRBV19
D gene: .
J gene: TRBJ1-2
CDR3 DNA: TGTGCCAGTAGTGAGGCTAGGGGATGGGACTATGGCTACACCTTC
CDR3 protein: CASSEARGWDYGYTF

clone size: .
V gene: TRBV7-2
D gene: TRBD2
J gene: TRBJ2-2
CDR3 DNA: TGTGCCAGCAGCTACGTCGTGGCCAGCGGGGAGACCGGGGAGCTGTTTTTT
CDR3 protein: CASSYVVASGETGELFF

clone size: .
V gene: TRBV7-8
D gene: TRBD2
J gene: TRBJ2-1
CDR3 DNA: TGTGCCAGCACTGCCGGGACTAGCAGGGTTGAGCAGTTCTTC
CDR3 protein: CASTAGTSRVEQFF

clone size: .
V gene: TRBV6-5
D gene: .
J gene: TRBJ2-2
CDR3 DNA: TGTGCCAGCATCAACGCAGGATGGAACCGGGGAGCTGTTTTT
CDR3 protein: CASINAGWNRGAVF

clone size: .
V gene: TRBV9
D gene: .
J gene: TRBJ1-1
CDR3 DNA: TGTGCCAGCAGCGTAGACTGGAGCACTGAAGCTTTCTTT
CDR3 protein: CASSVDWSTEAFF

clone size: .
V gene: TRBV29-1
D gene: .
J gene: TRBJ2-7
CDR3 DNA: TGCAGCTTCATAGGGGTCTATAACGAGCAGTACTTC
CDR3 protein: CSFIGVYNEQYF

clone size: .
V gene: TRBV19
D gene: TRBD1
J gene: TRBJ1-4
CDR3 DNA: TGTGCCAGTAGTATATCACAGGGGGCCTATCTGTTTTTT
CDR3 protein: CASSISQGAYLFF

clone size: .
V gene: TRBV28
D gene: .
J gene: TRBJ1-1
CDR3 DNA: TGTGCCAGCAGTCGTAACAGGGCCGGACTGGAAAACGCTTTCTTT
CDR3 protein: CASSRNRAGLENAFF

clone size: .
V gene: TRBV19
D gene: .
J gene: TRBJ1-6
CDR3 DNA: TGTGCCAGTAGTCCCCCAGATGGGGAGGGTAACTCACCCCTCCACTTT
CDR3 protein: CASSPPDGEGNSPLHF

clone size: .
V gene: TRBV15
D gene: TRBD2
J gene: TRBJ2-1
CDR3 DNA: TGTGCCACCAGCAATAGCGGGGGGGCGAATGAGCAGTTCTTC
CDR3 protein: CATSNSGGANEQFF

clone size: .
V gene: TRBV19
D gene: .
J gene: TRBJ1-5
CDR3 DNA: TGTGCCAGTAGTCCCGAGGAGCCCCAGCATTTT
CDR3 protein: CASSPEEPQHF

clone size: .
V gene: TRBV7-9
D gene: .
J gene: TRBJ1-5
CDR3 DNA: TGTGCCAGCAGCTTGTCCATAGGCAATCAGCCCCAGCATTTT
CDR3 protein: CASSLSIGNQPQHF

clone size: .
V gene: TRBV6-1
D gene: .
J gene: TRBJ1-1
CDR3 DNA: TGTGCCAGCAGTGAAAAACAGGGAAAAGGGATGAACACTGAAGCTTTCTTT
CDR3 protein: CASSEKQGKGMNTEAFF